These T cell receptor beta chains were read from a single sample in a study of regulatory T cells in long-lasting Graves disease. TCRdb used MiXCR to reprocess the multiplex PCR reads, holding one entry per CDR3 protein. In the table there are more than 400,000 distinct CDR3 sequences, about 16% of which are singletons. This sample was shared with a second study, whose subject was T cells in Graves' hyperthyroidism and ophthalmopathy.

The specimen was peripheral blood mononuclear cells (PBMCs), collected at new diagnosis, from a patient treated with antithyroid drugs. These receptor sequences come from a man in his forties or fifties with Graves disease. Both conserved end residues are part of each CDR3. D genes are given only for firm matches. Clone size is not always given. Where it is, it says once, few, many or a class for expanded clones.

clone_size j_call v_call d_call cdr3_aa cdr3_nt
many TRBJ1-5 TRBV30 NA CAWSVKENQPQHF TGTGCCTGGAGTGTCAAGGAGAATCAGCCCCAGCATTTT
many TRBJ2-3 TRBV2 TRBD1 CASIVGTVTDTQYF TGTGCCAGCATTGTCGGGACAGTCACAGATACGCAGTATTTT
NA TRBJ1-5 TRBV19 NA CASSIKHLGNQPQHF TGTGCCAGTAGTATCAAACACCTCGGCAATCAGCCCCAGCATTTT
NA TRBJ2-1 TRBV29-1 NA CSVDRSYNEQFF TGCAGCGTTGATCGGTCCTACAATGAGCAGTTCTTC
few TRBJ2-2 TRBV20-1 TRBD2 CSARVPGLESGRDGTGELFF TGCAGTGCTAGAGTTCCGGGACTAGAGAGTGGGAGAGATGGAACCGGGGAGCTGTTTTTT
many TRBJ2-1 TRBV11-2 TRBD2 CASSSGLASREQFF TGTGCCAGCAGCTCCGGACTAGCCTCGAGGGAGCAGTTCTTC
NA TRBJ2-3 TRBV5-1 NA CASRPAGLYESTRDTQYF TGCGCCAGCAGGCCCGCAGGACTATACGAATCAACGAGGGATACGCAGTATTTT
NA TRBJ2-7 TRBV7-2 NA CASSLAGTSHEQYF TGTGCCAGCAGCTTAGCTGGGACCTCCCACGAGCAGTACTTC
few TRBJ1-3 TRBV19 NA CASITTHSGNTIYF TGTGCCAGTATTACGACACACTCTGGAAACACCATATATTTT
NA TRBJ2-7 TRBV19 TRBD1 CASSSGTGGSEQYF TGTGCCAGTAGTTCCGGGACAGGGGGCTCCGAGCAGTACTTC
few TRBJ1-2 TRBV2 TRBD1 CASKRDREEEGYTF TGTGCCAGCAAGAGGGACAGGGAGGAAGAAGGCTACACCTTC
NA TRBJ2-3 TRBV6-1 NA CASRGPQSTDTQYF TGTGCCAGCCGGGGACCCCAATCCACAGATACGCAGTATTTT
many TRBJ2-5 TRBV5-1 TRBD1 CASSREAGTGHETQYF TGCGCCAGCAGCCGGGAAGCCGGGACAGGGCATGAGACCCAGTACTTC
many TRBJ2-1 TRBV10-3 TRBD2 CAISRPAGGPSEQFF TGTGCCATCAGTCGTCCAGCGGGAGGGCCTAGTGAGCAGTTCTTC
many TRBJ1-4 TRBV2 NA CASSEIDSATNEKLFF TGTGCCAGCAGTGAAATTGACAGCGCAACTAATGAAAAACTGTTTTTT
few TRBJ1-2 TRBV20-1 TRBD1 CSARGSEQGAYGYTF TGCAGTGCTAGAGGCTCTGAGCAGGGGGCCTATGGCTACACCTTC
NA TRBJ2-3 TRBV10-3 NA CAISMGMKGSDTQYF TGTGCCATCAGTATGGGGATGAAGGGCTCAGATACGCAGTATTTT
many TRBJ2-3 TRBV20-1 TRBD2 CSARELAGSSTDTQYF TGCAGTGCTAGAGAACTAGCGGGATCTAGCACAGATACGCAGTATTTT
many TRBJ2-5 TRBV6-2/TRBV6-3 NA CATRRDLQETQYF TGTGCCACCAGACGGGACCTACAAGAGACCCAGTACTTC
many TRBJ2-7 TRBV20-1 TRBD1 CSAPIGQGSYEQYF TGCAGTGCCCCAATCGGACAGGGATCCTACGAGCAGTACTTC
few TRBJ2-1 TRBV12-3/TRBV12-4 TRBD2 CASRLAGGTYEQFF TGTGCCAGCAGACTAGCGGGAGGGACCTATGAGCAGTTCTTC
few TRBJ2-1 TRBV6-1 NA CASSVDRRNNEQFF TGTGCCAGCAGCGTGGATAGGAGAAACAATGAGCAGTTCTTC
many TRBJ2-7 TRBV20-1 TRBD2 CSAQTSGPYEQYF TGCAGTGCGCAGACTAGCGGACCCTACGAGCAGTACTTC
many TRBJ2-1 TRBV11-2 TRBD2 CASSSGLAGVEQFF TGTGCCAGCAGCTCGGGACTAGCGGGAGTTGAGCAGTTCTTC
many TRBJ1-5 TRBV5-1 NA CASSGGRASGGNQPQHF TGCGCCAGCAGCGGAGGCCGTGCGTCCGGGGGCAATCAGCCCCAGCATTTT
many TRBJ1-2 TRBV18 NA CASSPPGRANYGYTF TGTGCCAGCTCACCACCTGGGAGAGCTAACTATGGCTACACCTTC
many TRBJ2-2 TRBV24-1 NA CATARLASNTGELFF TGTGCCACCGCGCGTCTAGCGTCAAACACCGGGGAGCTGTTTTTT
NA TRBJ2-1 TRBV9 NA CASSDRQYNEQFF TGTGCCAGCAGCGACCGACAGTACAATGAGCAGTTCTTC